This T cell receptor beta chain was found in a study of glioma-infiltrating T cells. This clonotype was seen repeatedly, ten times or more. TCR alpha and beta CDR3 regions were amplified from RNA using iRepertoire nested multiplex PCR. TCRdb analysed the multiplex PCR reads with MiXCR anew, one entry per CDR3 protein. The repertoire has roughly 120,000 distinct CDR3 sequences, less than 30% of them found once; the top ten carry around 30%. Germline V gene sequence: CDR1 SGHTA, CDR2 FQGNSA. Losses at the gene ends were 1 base for V and 9 bases for J; bases not matched to a gene: 12. CDR3 size: 18 residues.

The sequenced sample was glioma tissue, nonneoplastic brain tissue, or PBMCs (not recorded which). The rearrangement joins TRBV7-2 to TRBJ2-1, with 13 bases aligning to TRBD2. The receptor comes from a human donor with low-grade glioma or glioblastoma, undergoing nonglioma brain surgery, or in good health (not recorded which). CDR3 in amino acids: CASSLDRTSGSRYAEQFF. The CDR3 DNA is TGTGCCAGCAGCTTAGATCGGACTAGCGGGAGTAGGTATGCTGAGCAGTTCTTC.